The present entry profiles one T cell receptor beta chain with its context. The target of this receptor is not known. Base qualities were left out, and no much larger clone turns up one base away. TCRbeta CDR3 regions were amplified from genomic DNA using the immunoSEQ Assay, a bias-controlled multiplex PCR. Turning to the authors' computational methods: Within the assay, amplification of reference gene primers was used to estimate how many nucleated cells each sample contained. Sequence reads were collapsed and filtered to measure the absolute abundance of every unique TCRbeta CDR3 rearrangement. For each sample, productive Simpson clonality was calculated as the square root of Simpson's diversity index across productive rearrangements. Here the immuneACCESS table is served through TCRdb, limited to in-frame sequences with V and J called. Missing clones are a known gap in these copies; in checked studies unresolved V genes cover under half, and the rest lacks a known reason. V and J calls and clone size follow that table, whereas D and trimming were derived from the DNA. The sample table holds about 190,000 clones, of which about three quarters were seen once. The ten largest clones take up roughly 2.8% of the sample.

The data belong to a study of blood T cell repertoires in COVID-19 (TCRdb year 2020). Some background on the complete study: Samples covering the acute and convalescent phases of COVID-19 were provided by collaborators in the United States, Italy and Spain. The samples were drawn from two sources: the first 160 participants of the ongoing ImmuneRACE study, and 1,200 or so subjects contributed by 6 global collaborators. The sample metadata nearly always contained a de-identified subject ID, COVID-19 status, age in years and sex. A freely available public database, intended as a resource for researchers studying the immune response to SARS-CoV-2, is where the repertoires were released. The material from the prospective study consisted of cDNA or gDNA derived from T cells, B-cell-depleted T cells, or PBMCs. Deeply sampled blood TCRbeta repertoires from subjects exposed to, actively infected with, or recovered from COVID-19 were included in the dataset. Where available, HLA class I and class II types were obtained from metadata supplied by the sample provider rather than from assay-based typing.

Study-wide findings and limitations: The quantity of clinical and demographic metadata differed by source and by participant and was supplied without curation.

Whole blood was collected in K2EDTA tubes by collaborating institutions according to the institutions' own protocols. For TCRbeta analysis, collaborator samples were shipped as frozen whole blood, as isolated PBMCs, or as DNA extracted from either sample type. From cysteine to phenylalanine, the CDR3 is 14 amino acids long. The CDR3 DNA has 42 bases and is translated from base 1. V and J are trimmed by 4 bases and 3 bases, and the gene matches miss 4 bases of the junction. CDR1 and CDR2 were assigned from the germline V gene as MGHDK and SYGVNS. The source material was peripheral blood. The source is an elderly woman with active or convalescent COVID-19. The rearranged chain carries TRBV25-1 and TRBJ2-7; TRBD1 aligns with 9 central bases. This receptor carries the CDR3 CASSGGQGRYEQYF. The DNA is TGTGCCAGCAGTGGGGGACAGGGCCGCTACGAGCAGTACTTC.